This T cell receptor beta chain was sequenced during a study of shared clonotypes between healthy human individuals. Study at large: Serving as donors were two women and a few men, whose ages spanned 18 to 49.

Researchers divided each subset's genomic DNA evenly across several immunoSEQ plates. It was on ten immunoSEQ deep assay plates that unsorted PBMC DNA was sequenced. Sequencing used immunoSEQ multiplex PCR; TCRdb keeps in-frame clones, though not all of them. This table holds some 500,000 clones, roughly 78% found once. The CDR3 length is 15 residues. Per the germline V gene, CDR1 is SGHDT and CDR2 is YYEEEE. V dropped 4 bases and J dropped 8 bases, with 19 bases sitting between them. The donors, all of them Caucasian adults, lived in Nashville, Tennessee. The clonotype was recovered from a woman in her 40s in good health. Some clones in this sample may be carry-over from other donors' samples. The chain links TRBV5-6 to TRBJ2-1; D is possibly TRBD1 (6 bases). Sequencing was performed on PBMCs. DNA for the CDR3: TGTGCCAGCAGCACCCCCCGTACAGGGTTCCATGAGCAGTTCTTC. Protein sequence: CASSTPRTGFHEQFF.